The present T cell receptor (beta chain) was sequenced within a study of blood T cell repertoires in COVID-19. Study as a whole: Sites across the United States, Italy and Spain contributed samples from acute and convalescent COVID-19.

Authors' processing steps: Quantification of nucleated cells was approximated via reference gene primer amplification. TCRdb's table, derived via immunoSEQ multiplex PCR, lists solely in-frame clones and lacks some. V, J and clone size were drawn from that table, and D and trimming were deduced from the DNA. Of about 480,000 clones in the sample, 70% to 90% were seen once. Membership in each cohort depended on participant-reported clinical history. Cohort 3 donors were reported recovered after two negative PCRs, clearance, or symptom resolution. On this clone itself: This same CDR3 is encoded by further DNA sequences in the sample.

CDR1 is GTSNPN, CDR2 SVGIG, per germline (reference sequence). CDR3 length: 13 residues. V lost 1 base, J lost 2 bases, and 8 bases lay in between. The chain is built from TRBV30 and TRBJ1-2, with a possible D match to TRBD1 (6 bases). The receptor was isolated from a woman between 35 and 50 years old who had recovered from COVID-19. The sequenced sample was PBMCs or T cells enriched from blood (not recorded which). This CDR3 reads CAWSAQGNYGYTF. The DNA of the CDR3 is TGTGCCTGGAGTGCACAGGGAAACTATGGCTACACCTTC.